This is a list of T cell receptor beta chains from one sample in a study of OX40 agonist ivuxolimab in advanced cancers. Generated by immunoSEQ multiplex PCR, the TCRdb table keeps only in-frame clones and is missing some. Altogether about 100,000 clones are present, around nine tenths being singletons, with the ten largest covering under 0.4%. The material was CD4+ or CD8+ T cells sorted from blood, obtained in a trial of the OX40 agonist ivuxolimab. These receptors all stem from an adult with an advanced solid tumor such as melanoma, head and neck, liver or kidney cancer. CDR3s include the opening cysteine and the closing phenylalanine or tryptophan. A D gene is named only where the DNA matches it firmly. Rows may omit the clone size; those that give it use once, few, many or a size class.

V gene,clone size,D gene,J gene,CDR3 protein,CDR3 DNA
TRBV6-6,.,.,TRBJ2-1,CASSYRRGDNEQFF,TGTGCCAGCAGTTACCGCCGGGGTGACAATGAGCAGTTCTTC
TRBV6-1,few,.,TRBJ2-7,CASEGYYEQYF,TGTGCCAGCGAGGGGTACTACGAGCAGTACTTC
TRBV7-8,.,TRBD1,TRBJ2-6,CASSPRTGASGANVLTF,TGTGCCAGCAGCCCAAGGACAGGGGCCTCTGGGGCCAACGTCCTGACTTTC
TRBV5-1,once,TRBD2,TRBJ2-1,CASSLLAGAYNEQFF,TGCGCCAGCAGCTTGTTGGCGGGGGCCTACAATGAGCAGTTCTTC
TRBV5-1,.,.,TRBJ2-3,CASSLMLTGSTDTQYF,TGCGCCAGCAGCTTGATGCTAACGGGTAGCACAGATACGCAGTATTTT
TRBV5-1,.,.,TRBJ2-1,CASSLNGDYSYNEQFF,TGCGCCAGCAGCTTAAACGGCGACTATTCCTACAATGAGCAGTTCTTC
TRBV6-5,few,.,TRBJ1-2,CASSTGLGYGYTF,TGTGCCAGCAGCACAGGGTTGGGCTATGGCTACACCTTC
TRBV10-2,.,TRBD2,TRBJ2-3,CASRPFLAGGTDTQYF,TGCGCCAGCAGGCCCTTTTTAGCGGGGGGCACAGATACGCAGTATTTT
TRBV9,.,.,TRBJ1-1,CASSVAAYTEAFF,TGTGCCAGCAGCGTAGCGGCCTACACTGAAGCTTTCTTT
TRBV23-1,.,.,TRBJ2-1,CASSPRTTSTESGQDEQFF,TGCGCCAGCAGCCCCCGCACCACTAGCACAGAATCTGGTCAGGATGAGCAGTTCTTC
TRBV2,.,TRBD2,TRBJ2-1,CASSLEGTSGSEQFF,TGTGCCAGCAGCCTGGAAGGGACTAGCGGATCTGAGCAGTTCTTC
TRBV6-1,.,.,TRBJ2-2,CASSEAWGTGELFF,TGTGCCAGCAGTGAAGCTTGGGGGACCGGGGAGCTGTTTTTT
TRBV7-2,.,.,TRBJ2-3,CASSFSSTDTQYF,TGTGCCAGCAGCTTTTCTAGCACAGATACGCAGTATTTT
TRBV15,.,TRBD1,TRBJ1-2,CATSNRTGVNYGYTF,TGTGCCACCAGCAACCGGACAGGGGTAAACTATGGCTACACCTTC
TRBV21-1,.,.,TRBJ2-7,CASSRERDRGAPYF,TGTGCCAGCAGCAGGGAACGGGACAGGGGAGCTCCGTACTTC
TRBV7-3,.,.,TRBJ2-2,CASSQMSGGVTGELFF,TGTGCCAGCAGCCAGATGTCTGGGGGCGTGACCGGGGAGCTGTTTTTT
TRBV7-8,.,.,TRBJ1-4,CASSSSGGEKLFF,TGTGCCAGCAGCTCCTCCGGGGGGGAAAAACTGTTTTTT
TRBV15,.,.,TRBJ1-2,CATSRDREGGYTF,TGTGCCACCAGCAGAGACAGGGAGGGTGGCTACACCTTC
TRBV21-1,few,.,TRBJ2-5,CASISPRGSQETQYF,TGTGCCAGCATCTCACCGAGGGGCTCCCAGGAGACCCAGTACTTC
TRBV5-1,.,.,TRBJ2-1,CASSLERVNEQFF,TGCGCCAGCAGCCTTGAGAGGGTCAATGAGCAGTTCTTC
TRBV5-8,once,.,TRBJ1-3,CASSSGGVGNTIYF,TGTGCCAGCAGCTCGGGTGGTGTCGGAAACACCATATATTTT
TRBV5-6,.,.,TRBJ2-2,CASSLQNTGELFF,TGTGCCAGCAGCTTGCAGAACACCGGGGAGCTGTTTTTT
TRBV7-9,.,TRBD1,TRBJ1-5,CASSPTGVSNQPQHF,TGTGCCAGCAGCCCGACAGGGGTTAGCAATCAGCCCCAGCATTTT
TRBV11-2,.,.,TRBJ2-5,CASSARTLQETQYF,TGTGCCAGCAGCGCCCGGACCCTCCAGGAGACCCAGTACTTC
TRBV18,.,TRBD1,TRBJ1-1,CASSPRTGQNTEAFF,TGTGCCAGCTCACCAAGGACAGGGCAGAACACTGAAGCTTTCTTT
TRBV7-2,.,.,TRBJ2-7,CASSPAGTAAYEQYF,TGTGCCAGCAGCCCAGCCGGGACGGCGGCCTACGAGCAGTACTTC
TRBV5-4,.,.,TRBJ2-1,CASSADIGGIDEQFF,TGTGCCAGCAGCGCGGACATCGGGGGCATCGATGAGCAGTTCTTC
TRBV7-6,once,TRBD2,TRBJ2-3,CASSVTPSGVGADTQYF,TGTGCCAGCAGCGTGACCCCTAGCGGAGTTGGAGCAGATACGCAGTATTTT
TRBV15,.,.,TRBJ2-7,CATSRAPKVSFDEQYF,TGTGCCACCAGCAGAGCTCCGAAGGTCAGCTTCGACGAGCAGTACTTC
TRBV7-8,once,.,TRBJ1-2,CASSSRGPLGVNYGYTF,TGTGCCAGCAGCTCCCGAGGCCCTCTGGGGGTCAACTATGGCTACACCTTC
TRBV7-2,.,.,TRBJ1-3,CASSLGAGFSGNTIYF,TGTGCCAGCAGCTTAGGGGCAGGATTCTCTGGAAACACCATATATTTT
TRBV7-2,.,.,TRBJ2-5,CASSLEGGETQYF,TGTGCCAGCAGCTTAGAGGGAGGAGAGACCCAGTACTTC
TRBV7-2,.,TRBD1,TRBJ2-7,CASSPGQGVVYEQYF,TGTGCCAGCAGCCCAGGTCAGGGGGTGGTCTACGAGCAGTACTTC
TRBV27,.,TRBD2,TRBJ2-3,CASSLYSEVGLAGTDTQYF,TGTGCCAGCAGTTTATATAGTGAGGTCGGACTAGCGGGCACAGATACGCAGTATTTT
TRBV7-2,.,TRBD1,TRBJ2-5,CASSLGTGSRPRETQYF,TGTGCCAGCAGCTTAGGGACAGGGTCTCGCCCTCGAGAGACCCAGTACTTC
TRBV11-2,.,.,TRBJ2-1,CASSSQRTHGNEQFF,TGTGCCAGCAGCTCCCAGCGGACTCATGGCAATGAGCAGTTCTTC
TRBV28,.,TRBD2,TRBJ2-1,CAISGTSGRAEQFF,TGTGCTATTTCCGGGACTAGCGGGAGAGCTGAGCAGTTCTTC
TRBV19,.,.,TRBJ1-2,CASRTGTGAYGYTF,TGTGCCAGCAGAACGGGGACGGGGGCGTATGGCTACACCTTC
TRBV5-1,.,.,TRBJ1-2,CASSSYTGTTNYGYTF,TGCGCCAGCAGCTCCTACACCGGGACGACTAACTATGGCTACACCTTC
TRBV6-5,once,.,TRBJ1-4,CASSYRATNEKLFF,TGTGCCAGCAGTTACCGGGCAACTAATGAAAAACTGTTTTTT
TRBV7-3,.,TRBD1,TRBJ2-2,CASRLTGSTGELFF,TGTGCCAGCAGATTGACAGGGAGCACCGGGGAGCTGTTTTTT
TRBV14,.,.,TRBJ2-7,CASSQVGFYYEQYF,TGTGCCAGCAGCCAAGTGGGATTTTATTACGAGCAGTACTTC
TRBV19,.,TRBD2,TRBJ2-2,CASSIRETSGVGELFF,TGTGCCAGTAGTATTCGGGAGACTAGCGGGGTCGGGGAGCTGTTTTTT
TRBV19,once,.,TRBJ2-2,CASSIDFRGGGELFF,TGTGCCAGTAGTATAGATTTTAGGGGTGGAGGGGAGCTGTTTTTT
TRBV2,.,.,TRBJ1-1,CASSKGRMNTEAFF,TGTGCCAGCAGTAAAGGGAGGATGAACACTGAAGCTTTCTTT
TRBV29-1,.,.,TRBJ2-5,CSVVGGVRAETQYF,TGCAGCGTTGTAGGTGGGGTACGAGCGGAGACCCAGTACTTC
TRBV7-9,.,TRBD1,TRBJ2-6,CASNRDRGYVLGANVLTF,TGTGCCAGCAACCGGGACAGGGGTTATGTACTTGGGGCCAACGTCCTGACTTTC
TRBV11-3,.,TRBD1,TRBJ1-5,CASSQGQTSNQPQHF,TGTGCCAGCAGCCAGGGACAGACAAGCAATCAGCCCCAGCATTTT
TRBV28,.,TRBD2,TRBJ2-7,CASSLGLGYYEQYF,TGTGCCAGCAGTTTGGGACTAGGATACTACGAGCAGTACTTC
TRBV7-9,.,.,TRBJ2-2,CASSYLTGELFF,TGTGCCAGCAGCTATCTCACCGGGGAGCTGTTTTTT
TRBV2,.,TRBD1,TRBJ1-6,CASNGQGLDSPLHF,TGTGCCAGCAACGGACAGGGGTTAGATTCACCCCTCCACTTT
TRBV18,.,.,TRBJ1-4,CASGPGGLTNEKLFF,TGTGCCAGCGGTCCGGGGGGACTTACTAATGAAAAACTGTTTTTT
TRBV5-4,few,.,TRBJ2-3,CASSIDPLGTDTQYF,TGTGCCAGCAGCATCGACCCGCTTGGCACAGATACGCAGTATTTT
TRBV19,.,.,TRBJ2-1,CASSILGSGSYNEQFF,TGTGCCAGTAGTATTCTCGGAAGCGGAAGTTACAATGAGCAGTTCTTC
TRBV11-3,once,.,TRBJ1-1,CASSLTTNTEAFF,TGTGCCAGCAGCTTAACAACGAACACTGAAGCTTTCTTT
TRBV6-6,.,.,TRBJ1-2,CASSYDYGYTF,TGTGCCAGCAGTTACGACTATGGCTACACCTTC
TRBV19,.,.,TRBJ1-1,CASSMGAWTEAFF,TGTGCCAGTAGTATGGGGGCCTGGACTGAAGCTTTCTTT
TRBV6-6,.,.,TRBJ2-1,CASSYPRGSYNEQFF,TGTGCCAGCAGTTACCCGAGGGGGAGTTACAATGAGCAGTTCTTC
TRBV12-2,.,.,TRBJ1-3,CASRNPGHGNTIYF,TGTGCAAGTCGCAATCCCGGCCATGGAAACACCATATATTTT
TRBV5-1,.,.,TRBJ2-1,CARKIRDLKYNEQFF,TGCGCCAGAAAAATACGGGACTTAAAGTACAATGAGCAGTTCTTC